This record covers a single T cell receptor beta chain. The assay was immunoSEQ multiplex PCR, and TCRdb's table has in-frame clones only and misses some. The sample lists about 89,000 clones, around 94% seen once, with over 0.2% in the top ten. This sample was included in a study of technical replicates of blood from a handful of donors. This CDR3 has 12 residues. Germline V lookup: CDR1 SGHRS, CDR2 YFSETQ. Trimming removed 3 bases from V and 6 bases from J, with 10 bases in between. This clonotype originated in a human donor in good health. Material for sequencing was T cells isolated from PBMCs. V is TRBV5-1 and J is TRBJ2-7; D call uncertain. The CDR3 nucleotides are TGCGCCAGCAGCTCAGAACCTCCCGAGCAGTACTTC. This translates into CASSSEPPEQYF.